The 21 T cell receptor beta chains below come from one sample, sequenced in a study of Ad26.COV2.S vaccination and SARS-CoV-2 variants. Treatment indicated: over 15 received Ad26.COV2.S at low or high dose, single or two shots; several received placebo; per-sample allocation not given. Following the first vaccine or placebo injection, samples were taken on day 63. Sequencing was performed with immunoSEQ multiplex PCR; in TCRdb, only in-frame clones are kept and a portion is missing. Among approximately 300,000 clones listed, just under 85% were seen once. Sequencing was performed on peripheral blood, taken in a trial of Ad26.COV2.S vaccine versus placebo. These receptors came from a person between 18 and 60 years old who received the Ad26.COV2.S COVID-19 vaccine or a placebo.

The rearrangement joins TRBV20-1 to TRBJ1-5, with D unclear. This CDR3 contains 14 residues. The V end was cut by 3 bases, the J end by 0 bases, with 9 bases between. Germline V gene data show CDR1 as DFQATT and CDR2 as SNEGSKA (reference sequence). This CDR3 is CSASLGYSNQPQHF. The CDR3 DNA reads as TGCAGTGCTAGTCTGGGGTATAGCAATCAGCCCCAGCATTTT.

The rearrangement joins TRBV28 to TRBJ1-6; TRBD1 agrees at 9 bases. V was pared by 1 base and J by 10 bases, with 2 bases of the junction left unmatched. This CDR3 contains 14 residues. Germline-derived CDR1 and CDR2 are MDHEN and SYDVKM. The CDR3 loop reads CASSLLQGASPLHF. In DNA, the CDR3 is TGTGCCAGCAGTTTATTACAGGGGGCCTCACCCCTCCACTTT.

As concerns this clone: This same CDR3 is encoded by further DNA sequences in the sample. The chain combines TRBV28 with TRBJ1-1; D unresolved. Trimming took 7 bases from V and 0 from J, leaving 3 bases between them. The V gene's germline CDR1 is MDHEN and CDR2 SYDVKM. This CDR3 is 11 amino acids long. The CDR3, as DNA: TGTGCCAGCACTCTGAACACTGAAGCTTTCTTT. Translated: CASTLNTEAFF. Complete variable domain (other parts from reference TRBV28 and TRBJ1-1): DVKVTQSSRYLVKRTGEKVFLECVQDMDHENMFWYRQDPGLGLRLIYFSYDVKMKEKGDIPEGYSVSREKKERFSLILESASTNQTSMYLCASTLNTEAFFGQGTRLTVV.

The chain joins TRBV5-1 to TRBJ1-6; the D is unclear. Germline V gene data show CDR1 as SGHRS and CDR2 as YFSETQ. This CDR3 spans 15 amino acids. V lost 2 bases and J lost 5, with 11 bases in between. CDR3 region: CASSFGGSDNSPLHF. DNA of the CDR3: TGCGCCAGCAGCTTCGGAGGAAGTGATAATTCACCCCTCCACTTT. The whole variable domain, filled in from reference TRBV5-1 and TRBJ1-6, reads KAGVTQTPRYLIKTRGQQVTLSCSPISGHRSVSWYQQTPGQGLQFLFEYFSETQRNKGNFPGRFSGRQFSNSRSEMNVSTLELGDSALYLCASSFGGSDNSPLHFGNGTRLTVT.

This chain uses TRBV5-1 with TRBJ2-7, with D possibly being TRBD1 (6 bases). V gave up 0 bases and J gave up 2 bases, with 12 bases separating them. The CDR3 sequence is 15 residues long. Germline V lookup: CDR1 SGHRS, CDR2 YFSETQ. The CDR3: CASSLGAGDPYEQYF. CDR3 DNA sequence: TGCGCCAGCAGCTTGGGGGCAGGGGATCCCTACGAGCAGTACTTC.

The CDR3 sequence: CASSLSGGKTQYF. CDR3 nucleotides: TGTGCCAGCAGCCTTAGCGGGGGAAAGACCCAGTACTTC. The rearrangement uses TRBV11-3 and TRBJ2-5; 9 nucleotides line up with TRBD2. Germline trimming cut 5 bases from V and 6 bases from J; bases unmatched to any gene: 4. The CDR3 extends over 13 amino acids. Germline V CDR1 and CDR2: SGHNT, YENEEA.

This clone was recorded once. This chain links TRBV28 with TRBJ1-4; TRBD1 is a possible D gene (5 bases). Germline CDR1 MDHEN, CDR2 SYDVKM. The V end lost 7 bases, the J end lost 0 bases, and 12 bases lay between the germline ends. The CDR3 contains 15 residues. CDR3 sequence reads: CASTREPATNEKLFF. DNA for the CDR3: TGTGCCAGCACCAGGGAACCTGCAACTAATGAAAAACTGTTTTTT.

V is TRBV6-7 and J is TRBJ1-5; D possibly corresponds to TRBD1 (5 bases). TRBV6-7 is an ORF, with its function uncertain. The CDR3 runs 18 residues. V dropped 0 bases and J dropped 0 bases, with 15 bases sitting between them. CDR3 protein: CASSYSATVDDSNQPQHF. The CDR3 DNA reads TGTGCCAGCAGTTACTCCGCGACAGTGGACGATAGCAATCAGCCCCAGCATTTT.

The chain carries TRBV21-1 and TRBJ2-1; the D call in the table, TRBD2, was not verified against the DNA. TRBV21-1 has pseudogene status. This CDR3 is 13 amino acids long. The CDR3 reads CASSPGGGNEQFF. Written as DNA, the CDR3 is TGTGCCAGCAGCCCTGGCGGGGGGAATGAGCAGTTCTTC.

This chain uses TRBV2 with TRBJ2-7; 7 bases align to TRBD1. In germline, CDR1 is SNHLY, CDR2 FYNNEI. The junction had 10 bases not matched to a gene; V was cut back by 6 bases and J by 2 bases. The CDR3 spans 15 residues. CDR3 in DNA: TGTGCCAGCAGCCAAGGGGGCAGGGAAGCCTACGAGCAGTACTTC. Residues: CASSQGGREAYEQYF.

This chain connects TRBV12-2 to TRBJ2-5; the table's D call TRBD1 went unverified against the DNA. TRBV12-2 is recorded as a pseudogene. This CDR3 has 16 amino acids. The CDR3 spells CASRQPRDRGQETQYF. The DNA for the CDR3 is TGTGCAAGTCGACAACCCCGGGACAGGGGACAAGAGACCCAGTACTTC.

This clone was seen only a few times. The chain is built from TRBV28 and TRBJ2-3; TRBD2 might be the D (5 bases). The V and J ends lost 4 bases and 0 bases respectively, with 20 bases between them. This CDR3 has 18 residues. Per germline, CDR1 MDHEN and CDR2 SYDVKM. The CDR3 DNA sequence: TGTGCCAGCAGTTACCCCTATCGGCGGGCGAAGAGCACAGATACGCAGTATTTT. It is translated as CASSYPYRRAKSTDTQYF. The whole variable domain, filled in from reference TRBV28 and TRBJ2-3, reads DVKVTQSSRYLVKRTGEKVFLECVQDMDHENMFWYRQDPGLGLRLIYFSYDVKMKEKGDIPEGYSVSREKKERFSLILESASTNQTSMYLCASSYPYRRAKSTDTQYFGPGTRLTVL.

Here the CDR3 reads CASSLVRMVDTEAFF. CDR3 coding DNA: TGTGCCAGCAGCTTAGTCCGAATGGTTGACACTGAAGCTTTCTTT. The chain links TRBV7-8 to TRBJ1-1; D is ambiguous. Trimming shortened V by 1 base and J by 3 bases, and 12 bases separated the two germline ends. The CDR3 sequence is 15 residues long. The germline CDR1 and CDR2 sequences are SGHVS and FQNEAQ.

The CDR3 nucleotides are TGCAGCGTTGTATATTTGGAGGGGCCAGAGACCCAGTACTTC. Translating gives CSVVYLEGPETQYF. The rearrangement joins TRBV29-1 to TRBJ2-5, with a tentative D call TRBD2 (6 bases). The CDR3 is 14 amino acids. CDR1 SQVTM and CDR2 ANQGSEA come from the germline V gene. Trimming removed 4 bases from V and 4 bases from J, with 16 bases in between.

The chain employs TRBV6-5 and TRBJ2-3; TRBD1 matches 8 bases. V gave up 7 bases and J gave up 8 bases; unmatched junction bases: 14. CDR3 length: 15 amino acids. Germline assignment: CDR1 MNHEY and CDR2 SVGAGI. CDR3 sequence (DNA): TGTGCCAGCATTTTGCAGGGGGCTGTCGCAGGTACGCAGTATTTT. Its protein product is CASILQGAVAGTQYF.

The chain uses TRBV28 and TRBJ2-2; D not certain. Germline-derived CDR1 and CDR2 are MDHEN and SYDVKM. V was pared by 6 bases and J by 5 bases, with 10 bases between. This CDR3 spans 13 amino acids. The CDR3 DNA is TGTGCCAGCAGCACGCCCGATACCGGGGAGCTGTTTTTT. Its translation is CASSTPDTGELFF.

The chain combines TRBV30 with TRBJ1-1, with D perhaps TRBD1 (5 bases). Per the germline V gene, CDR1 is GTSNPN and CDR2 is SVGIG (reference sequence). Trimming stripped 4 bases from V and 5 bases from J, with 14 bases between. This CDR3 has 13 residues. CDR3: CAWKAGLETEAFF. The CDR3 nucleotides are TGTGCCTGGAAGGCAGGGTTGGAGACTGAAGCTTTCTTT.

Remarks on this clone: Other DNA sequences from this sample encode an identical CDR3 as well. The V and J genes are TRBV6-5 and TRBJ1-3; 7 nucleotides match TRBD1. The germline V gene has CDR1 MNHEY and CDR2 SVGAGI. CDR3 length: 14 amino acids. Losses at the gene ends were 6 bases for V and 0 bases for J; bases not matched to a gene: 2. The DNA for the CDR3 is TGTGCCAGCAGGACAGGGAGCTCTGGAAACACCATATATTTT. Amino acids: CASRTGSSGNTIYF.

The CDR3 here is CASRKTLGRGETQYF. As DNA, the CDR3 is TGTGCCAGCAGGAAAACACTAGGGAGAGGGGAGACCCAGTACTTC. The chain links TRBV6-5 to TRBJ2-5, with D possibly matching TRBD2 (5 bases). CDR3 length: 15 residues. V shed 6 bases and J shed 5 bases, with 19 bases lying between them. The germline gives CDR1 MNHEY, CDR2 SVGAGI.

This chain links TRBV5-1 with TRBJ2-1; D is perhaps TRBD2 (5 bases). The CDR3 has 16 amino acids. V lost 0 bases, J lost 5 bases, and 15 bases lay in between. Germline CDR1 SGHRS, CDR2 YFSETQ. This CDR3 is CASSLVGAMKDNEQFF. DNA for the CDR3: TGCGCCAGCAGCTTGGTGGGAGCAATGAAGGACAATGAGCAGTTCTTC.

This chain links TRBV10-3 with TRBJ2-3, with a tentative D call TRBD1 (5 bases). This CDR3 region has 15 residues. V dropped 7 bases and J dropped 6 bases, with 20 bases sitting between them. CDR1 ENHRY and CDR2 SYGVKD come from the germline V gene. The chain's CDR3 is CAIKGNERKGDTQYF. CDR3 in DNA: TGTGCCATCAAGGGGAACGAGAGGAAAGGGGATACGCAGTATTTT.